This T cell receptor (beta chain) was observed in a study of blood T cell repertoires in COVID-19. Study-wide background: Some COVID-19 samples were acute and others convalescent; all came from the United States, Italy and Spain. T cells, B-cell-depleted T cells, or PBMCs provided the cDNA or gDNA that served as material.

Methods used by the authors: Estimates of nucleated cell counts were drawn from the amplification of reference gene primers. Clones were read by immunoSEQ multiplex PCR, and TCRdb kept only the in-frame ones, dropping some. V and J calls and clone size are as listed in that table; D and trimming were resolved from the DNA. The top ten hold about 8% of the sample, which has some 25,000 clones, around nine tenths seen once. The V gene's germline CDR1 is MGHDK and CDR2 SYGVNS. J lost 7 bases, V lost 3 bases, and 12 bases had no gene match. The CDR3 has 16 residues. This clonotype was sampled from a man aged 50-60 years with active COVID-19. The rearrangement uses TRBV25-1 and TRBJ2-1; 7 positions match TRBD2. Sample: peripheral blood. In DNA, the CDR3 is TGTGCCAGCAGTGACTCTCGGAATCAGCGGGGAAATGAGCAGTTCTTC. Translation gives CASSDSRNQRGNEQFF. Together with reference TRBV25-1 and TRBJ2-1, the CDR3 gives the full variable domain: EADIYQTPRYLVIGTGKKITLECSQTMGHDKMYWYQQDPGMELHLIHYSYGVNSTEKGDLSSESTVSRIRTEHFPLTLESARPSHTSQYLCASSDSRNQRGNEQFFGPGTRLTVL.